These 14 T cell receptor beta chains were sequenced from one sample in a study of T-cell reconstitution after alpha-beta-depleted transplantation in children. Unique molecular identifiers were incorporated during preparation of the TCRbeta library. MiXCR, applied by TCRdb to the PCR reads, yields one record per CDR3 protein. The sample has just over 950,000 distinct CDR3 sequences, 25% to 35% seen once. The specimen was PBMCs, mostly from graft donor cells, collected 360 days after TCRalphabeta/CD19-depleted stem cell transplant. Every receptor here comes from a boy in the first two years of life who had a stem cell transplant for SCID, so the T cells may come from the graft donor.

This chain links TRBV9 with TRBJ1-2, with D possibly TRBD1 on 6 matching bases. This CDR3 has 14 amino acids. The ends were cut back, 4 bases at V and 3 bases at J, with 13 bases in the middle. The germline V gene encodes CDR1 SGDLS and CDR2 YYNGEE. This CDR3 reads CASSPWTVDYGYTF. DNA for the CDR3: TGTGCCAGCAGCCCTTGGACAGTTGACTATGGCTACACCTTC.

The chain carries TRBV28 and TRBJ2-3, with TRBD2 matching 10 bases. CDR1 and CDR2 from the germline V gene are MDHEN and SYDVKM. This CDR3 contains 16 residues. The ends lost 4 bases at V and 4 bases at J; junction bases unmatched: 8. CDR3 loop: CASSYSAGGQPDTQYF. CDR3 nucleotide sequence: TGTGCCAGCAGTTACTCAGCGGGGGGGCAACCAGATACGCAGTATTTT.

The J gene is TRBJ1-5, the V gene TRBV5-1; D perhaps matches TRBD1 (5 bases). Trimming left V 0 bases short and J 3 bases short, with 10 bases between. This CDR3 is 15 amino acids long. Looked up from germline, CDR1 is SGHRS and CDR2 is YFSETQ. CDR3 DNA: TGCGCCAGCAGCTTGGAGGCAGGGAACAATCAGCCCCAGCATTTT. Protein: CASSLEAGNNQPQHF. Drawing the rest from reference TRBV5-1 and TRBJ1-5, the complete variable domain is KAGVTQTPRYLIKTRGQQVTLSCSPISGHRSVSWYQQTPGQGLQFLFEYFSETQRNKGNFPGRFSGRQFSNSRSEMNVSTLELGDSALYLCASSLEAGNNQPQHFGDGTRLSIL.

This chain connects TRBV18 to TRBJ2-1; tentatively, D is TRBD1 (5 bases). V was cut by 5 bases and J by 3 bases, with 14 bases left in between. Per the germline V gene, CDR1 is KGHSH and CDR2 is LQKENI. The CDR3 length is 15 residues. As DNA, the CDR3 is TGTGCCAGCTCAAGGCAGGGAAGGGACTACAATGAGCAGTTCTTC. This sequence encodes CASSRQGRDYNEQFF.

The rearrangement links TRBV11-2 to TRBJ1-2; D is unclear. The CDR3 has 14 residues. The V and J ends lost 5 bases and 4 bases respectively, with 14 bases between them. Germline V lookup: CDR1 SGHAT, CDR2 FQNNGV. The CDR3: CASSGDPSGYGYTF. The CDR3 region has the DNA TGTGCCAGCAGCGGGGATCCTAGCGGCTATGGCTACACCTTC.

The rearrangement uses TRBV15 and TRBJ2-3, with a possible D match to TRBD1 (5 bases). The V gene's germline CDR1 is LNHNV and CDR2 YYDKDF (reference sequence). Trimming left V 1 base short and J 7 bases short, with 21 bases between. CDR3 size: 17 residues. CDR3 coding DNA: TGTGCCACCAGCAGAGCCCTCGATCCAGGGTCCAGGAATACGCAGTATTTT. This encodes CATSRALDPGSRNTQYF.

A few counts support this clonotype. The V gene is TRBV10-3, the J gene TRBJ1-4; possibly TRBD1 for D (6 bases). There are 15 residues in the CDR3. Per germline, CDR1 ENHRY and CDR2 SYGVKD. Trimming stripped 2 bases from V and 10 bases from J, with 17 bases between. The CDR3 protein is CAISENAGAAGKLFF. The CDR3 DNA sequence: TGTGCCATCAGTGAGAATGCGGGGGCCGCAGGAAAACTGTTTTTT.

This clonotype was found a few times. The chain is built from TRBV7-2 and TRBJ1-3; D gene ambiguous. The V end was cut by 1 base, the J end by 4 bases, with 11 bases between. CDR3 length: 15 amino acids. Germline V lookup: CDR1 SGHTA, CDR2 FQGNSA. As DNA, the CDR3 is TGTGCCAGCAGCTTAGGGGCCAAACAAGGAAACACCATATATTTT. It is translated as CASSLGAKQGNTIYF.

This sequence joins TRBV5-1 and TRBJ2-7; 7 bases are shared with TRBD1. CDR3 length: 14 amino acids. Germline-derived CDR1 and CDR2 are SGHRS and YFSETQ. Germline trimming cut 1 base from V and 5 bases from J; bases unmatched to any gene: 6. DNA for the CDR3: TGCGCCAGCAGCTTGCGGGCCGGGACAGACGAGCAGTACTTC. Translating gives CASSLRAGTDEQYF.

The chain employs TRBV11-2 and TRBJ2-3; 8 positions match TRBD2. Germline V gene data show CDR1 as SGHAT and CDR2 as FQNNGV. This CDR3 region has 16 residues. J lost 5 bases, V lost 1 base, and 8 bases had no gene match. The CDR3 DNA is TGTGCCAGCAGCTTAGGGGGCGGGGGGACTTTAGATACGCAGTATTTT. It codes for CASSLGGGGTLDTQYF. The whole variable domain, remainder taken from reference TRBV11-2 and TRBJ2-3, is EAGVAQSPRYKIIEKRQSVAFWCNPISGHATLYWYQQILGQGPKLLIQFQNNGVVDDSQLPKDRFSAERLKGVDSTLKIQPAKLEDSAVYLCASSLGGGGTLDTQYFGPGTRLTVL.

This clonotype was observed a handful of times. This chain joins TRBV5-1 and TRBJ2-1; D is perhaps TRBD1 (5 bases). The CDR3 runs 13 residues. Germline lookup yields CDR1 SGHRS and CDR2 YFSETQ. V lost 1 base, J lost 6 bases, and 8 bases lay in between. CDR3 in amino acids: CASSLYQGNEQFF. In DNA form, the CDR3 reads TGCGCCAGCAGCTTGTACCAGGGCAATGAGCAGTTCTTC.

This CDR3 reads CASSYFPANEKLFF. The CDR3 region has the DNA TGTGCCAGCAGTTATTTTCCCGCTAATGAAAAACTGTTTTTT. The chain couples TRBV6-2 or TRBV6-3 to TRBJ1-4; the D is unclear. The CDR3 has 14 residues. Germline CDR1 and CDR2: MNHEY and SVGEGT. V lost 3 bases and J 3 bases, leaving 8 bases between the germline ends.

This clonotype was seen more than once but under ten times. J is TRBJ1-1 and V is TRBV10-3; a weak D match, TRBD1 (6 bases). Germline-derived CDR1 and CDR2 are ENHRY and SYGVKD. The CDR3 covers 16 residues. V was pared by 5 bases and J by 1 base, with 17 bases between. As DNA, the CDR3 is TGTGCCATCAGTCAATTCACAGGGAAAACGAACACTGAAGCTTTCTTT. Amino acids: CAISQFTGKTNTEAFF.

The rearrangement uses TRBV28 and TRBJ2-1, with 9 bases identical to TRBD1. Trimming at V came to 3 bases and at J to 10 bases, leaving 7 bases not matched to a gene. Germline V gene data show CDR1 as MDHEN and CDR2 as SYDVKM. The CDR3 length is 14 residues. As DNA, the CDR3 is TGTGCCAGCAGTTTGAGGTGGGGGACAGGGGAGCAGTTCTTC. It yields the protein CASSLRWGTGEQFF. Looking up the rest from reference TRBV28 and TRBJ2-1 gives the full variable domain: DVKVTQSSRYLVKRTGEKVFLECVQDMDHENMFWYRQDPGLGLRLIYFSYDVKMKEKGDIPEGYSVSREKKERFSLILESASTNQTSMYLCASSLRWGTGEQFFGPGTRLTVL.